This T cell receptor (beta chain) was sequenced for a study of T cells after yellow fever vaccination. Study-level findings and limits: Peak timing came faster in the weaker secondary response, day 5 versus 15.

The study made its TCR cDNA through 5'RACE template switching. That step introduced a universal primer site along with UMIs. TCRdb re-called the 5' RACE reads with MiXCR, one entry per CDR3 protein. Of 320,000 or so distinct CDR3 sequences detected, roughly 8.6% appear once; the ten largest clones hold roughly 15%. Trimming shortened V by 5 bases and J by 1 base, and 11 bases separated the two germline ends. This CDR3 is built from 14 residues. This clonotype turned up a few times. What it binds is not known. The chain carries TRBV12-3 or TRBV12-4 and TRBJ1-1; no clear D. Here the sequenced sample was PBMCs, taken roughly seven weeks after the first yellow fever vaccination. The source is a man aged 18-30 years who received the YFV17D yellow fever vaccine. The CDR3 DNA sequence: TGTGCCAGCAGTCGGATTACGGGGAACACTGAAGCTTTCTTT. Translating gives CASSRITGNTEAFF.